This TCR beta chain was observed in a study of cytomegalovirus exposure and HLA in healthy donors. Study-level information: The 120 validation repertoires, a later analysis reported, used the same platform as the roughly 660 repertoires from the first cohort.

Germline-derived CDR1 and CDR2 are SEHNR and FQNEAQ (reference sequence). The CDR3 consists of 14 residues. Trimming shortened V by 5 bases and J by 7 bases, and 15 bases separated the two germline ends. It was the approximately 110-subject validation cohort, separate from the approximately 670-subject first cohort, to which the donors belonged. TCRdb's copy holds only in-frame clones and misses some; the assay was immunoSEQ multiplex PCR. Altogether over 85,000 clones are present, approximately 93% being singletons, with the ten largest covering approximately 1%. The TCR originated in a woman aged 25 to 39 in good health and CMV-seropositive. This chain connects TRBV7-9 to TRBJ2-1, with a tentative D call TRBD2 (6 bases). Material for sequencing was PBMCs. The CDR3 spells CASSQLGGSNEQFF. The CDR3 DNA follows: TGTGCCAGCAGCCAACTCGGGGGAAGTAATGAGCAGTTCTTC.